The 5 T cell receptor beta chains given below trace back to one sample, sequenced in a study of T cell changes during pregnancy in multiple sclerosis. Assay used: immunoSEQ multiplex PCR; TCRdb lists only in-frame clones, some missing. The data hold 80,000 to 130,000 clones, with approximately 94% observed a single time. Specimen: peripheral blood, collected before pregnancy. These receptors all stem from a female donor with multiple sclerosis, enrolled in a pregnancy study.

The V and J genes are TRBV5-4 and TRBJ2-5, with 10 bases lining up with TRBD1. In germline, CDR1 is SGHNT, CDR2 YYREEE (reference sequence). The V gene end was trimmed by 3 bases and the J gene end by 6 bases; junction bases not matched to a gene: 5. CDR3 length: 14 residues. In nucleotides, the CDR3 is TGTGCCAGCAGCTCGGGGGACAGGGGTAAGACCCAGTACTTC. Protein product: CASSSGDRGKTQYF.

V is TRBV28 and J is TRBJ1-1, with 7 bases lining up with TRBD1. The CDR3 extends over 12 amino acids. Germline V gene lookup returns CDR1 MDHEN and CDR2 SYDVKM. The V segment lost 6 bases and the J segment 7 bases; nucleotides outside the gene matches: 5. CDR3: CASRDDRVEAFF. CDR3 in DNA: TGTGCCAGCAGAGACGACAGGGTTGAAGCTTTCTTT.

V is TRBV18 and J is TRBJ2-7; 13 nucleotides line up with TRBD2. V trimming: 4 bases; J trimming: 5 bases; junction bases outside the gene matches: 5. CDR1 and CDR2 (germline): KGHSH, LQKENI. The CDR3 totals 15 residues. CDR3 in amino acids: CASSRGLAGANEQYF. In nucleotides, the CDR3 is TGTGCCAGCTCACGCGGACTAGCGGGAGCAAACGAGCAGTACTTC. Full variable domain (rest looked up from reference TRBV18 and TRBJ2-7): NAGVMQNPRHLVRRRGQEARLRCSPMKGHSHVYWYRQLPEEGLKFMVYLQKENIIDESGMPKERFSAEFPKEGPSILRIQQVVRGDSAAYFCASSRGLAGANEQYFGPGTRLTVT.

The chain's CDR3 is CASSYLAGGPNEQFF. The CDR3, as DNA: TGTGCCAGCAGCTATCTAGCGGGAGGCCCCAATGAGCAGTTCTTC. This chain joins TRBV7-9 and TRBJ2-1, with TRBD2 matching over 11 bases. Germline CDR1 is SEHNR and CDR2 is FQNEAQ (reference sequence). J gave up 6 bases and V 4 bases, and 5 bases lay outside the gene matches. The CDR3 contains 15 residues. The variable domain in full, with the rest retrieved from reference TRBV7-9 and TRBJ2-1, is DTGVSQNPRHKITKRGQNVTFRCDPISEHNRLYWYRQTLGQGPEFLTYFQNEAQLEKSRLLSDRFSAERPKGSFSTLEIQRTEQGDSAMYLCASSYLAGGPNEQFFGPGTRLTVL.

The chain carries TRBV19 and TRBJ2-1, with 10 bases aligning to TRBD2. V gave up 2 bases and J gave up 7 bases; unmatched junction bases: 5. This CDR3 comprises 15 residues. The germline CDR1 and CDR2 sequences are LNHDA and SQIVND (reference sequence). The CDR3 bases are TGTGCCAGTAGTATAAGAGCGGGAGGGGGGAATGAGCAGTTCTTC. Its protein product is CASSIRAGGGNEQFF.